These 3 T cell receptor beta chains were all obtained from the same sample, sequenced in a study of cytomegalovirus exposure and HLA in healthy donors. PCR primers comprised 60 Vbeta and 13 Jbeta primers. The data were produced by immunoSEQ multiplex PCR, yet TCRdb's version contains in-frame clones alone and is incomplete. The sample carries some 130,000 clones, approximately 85% recorded once. What was sequenced was PBMCs. These receptors originate from a woman aged 25 to 39 in good health and CMV-seropositive.

In its sample, this clone was seen a few times. J is TRBJ1-1 and V is TRBV1. TRBV1 is deemed a pseudogene. This CDR3 is built from 16 residues. The CDR3 is CTSSPSPEGADTEAFF. CDR3 nucleotide sequence: TGCACCAGCAGCCCCAGCCCGGAAGGCGCGGACACTGAAGCTTTCTTT.

The V gene is TRBV2, the J gene TRBJ2-7; no firm D call. Trimming pared 7 bases from V and 0 bases from J, leaving 13 bases between. Germline V lookup: CDR1 SNHLY, CDR2 FYNNEI. This CDR3 spans 14 amino acids. The CDR3 here is CASTPISASYEQYF. The CDR3 DNA sequence: TGTGCCAGCACCCCCATTAGTGCCTCCTACGAGCAGTACTTC.

The chain joins TRBV28 to TRBJ2-1; D possibly corresponds to TRBD2 (6 bases). Trimming left V 7 bases short and J 2 bases short, with 12 bases between. This CDR3 contains 14 residues. CDR1 is MDHEN, CDR2 SYDVKM, per germline. The CDR3 loop is CASTLGGTYNEQFF. The CDR3, as DNA: TGTGCCAGCACCTTGGGGGGAACCTACAATGAGCAGTTCTTC. The full variable domain, with the rest looked up from reference TRBV28 and TRBJ2-1, is DVKVTQSSRYLVKRTGEKVFLECVQDMDHENMFWYRQDPGLGLRLIYFSYDVKMKEKGDIPEGYSVSREKKERFSLILESASTNQTSMYLCASTLGGTYNEQFFGPGTRLTVL.